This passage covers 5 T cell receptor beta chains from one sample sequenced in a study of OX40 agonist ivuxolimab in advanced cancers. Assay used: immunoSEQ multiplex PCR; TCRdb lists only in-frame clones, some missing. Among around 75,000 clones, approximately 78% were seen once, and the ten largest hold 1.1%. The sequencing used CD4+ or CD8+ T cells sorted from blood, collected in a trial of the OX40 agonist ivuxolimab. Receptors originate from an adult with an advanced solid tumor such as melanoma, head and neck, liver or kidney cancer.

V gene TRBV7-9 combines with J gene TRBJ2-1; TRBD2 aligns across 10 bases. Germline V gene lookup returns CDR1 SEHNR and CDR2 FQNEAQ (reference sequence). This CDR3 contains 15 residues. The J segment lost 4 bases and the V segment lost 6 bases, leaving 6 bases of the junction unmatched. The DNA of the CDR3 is TGTGCCAGCAGTTCCACAGCGGGGGGGTACAATGAGCAGTTCTTC. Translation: CASSSTAGGYNEQFF.

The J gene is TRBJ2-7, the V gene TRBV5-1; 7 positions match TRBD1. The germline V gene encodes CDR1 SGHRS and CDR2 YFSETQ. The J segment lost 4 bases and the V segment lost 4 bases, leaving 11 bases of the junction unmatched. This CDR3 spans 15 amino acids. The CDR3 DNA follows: TGCGCCAGCAGCCCGCCGGGACAGCTTGGATACGAGCAGTACTTC. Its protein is CASSPPGQLGYEQYF.

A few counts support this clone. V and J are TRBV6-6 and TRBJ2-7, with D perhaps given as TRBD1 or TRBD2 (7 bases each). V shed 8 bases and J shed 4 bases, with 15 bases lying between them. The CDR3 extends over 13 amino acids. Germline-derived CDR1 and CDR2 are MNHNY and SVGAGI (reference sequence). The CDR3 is CASHRGDRYEQYF. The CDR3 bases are TGTGCCAGCCATCGGGGGGACAGATACGAGCAGTACTTC.

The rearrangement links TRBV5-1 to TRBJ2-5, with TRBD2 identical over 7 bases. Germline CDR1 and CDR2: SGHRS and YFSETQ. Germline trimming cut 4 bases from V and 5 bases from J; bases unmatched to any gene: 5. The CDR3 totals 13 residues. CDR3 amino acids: CASSLTSSETQYF. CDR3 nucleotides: TGCGCCAGCAGCCTGACTAGCTCGGAGACCCAGTACTTC.

In nucleotides, the CDR3 is TGTGCCAGCAGCTTGGACGCAGGGAATGGCTACACCTTC. Translating it yields CASSLDAGNGYTF. The chain is built from TRBV5-5 and TRBJ1-2; D might be TRBD1 (5 bases). This CDR3 has 13 residues. The ends were cut back, 0 bases at V and 6 bases at J, with 9 bases in the middle. Germline-derived CDR1 and CDR2 are SGHKS and YYEKEE (reference sequence).